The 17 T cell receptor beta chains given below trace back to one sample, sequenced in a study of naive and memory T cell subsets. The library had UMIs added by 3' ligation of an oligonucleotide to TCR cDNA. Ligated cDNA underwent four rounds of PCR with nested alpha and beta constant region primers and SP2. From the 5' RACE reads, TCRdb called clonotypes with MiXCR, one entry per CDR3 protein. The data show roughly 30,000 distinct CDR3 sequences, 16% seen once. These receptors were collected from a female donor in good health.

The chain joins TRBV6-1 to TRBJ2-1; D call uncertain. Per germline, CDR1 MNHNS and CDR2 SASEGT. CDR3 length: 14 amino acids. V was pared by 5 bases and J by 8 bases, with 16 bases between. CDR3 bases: TGTGCCAGCAGTCGTGAAGGACGGGTTGATGAGCAGTTCTTC. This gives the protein CASSREGRVDEQFF.

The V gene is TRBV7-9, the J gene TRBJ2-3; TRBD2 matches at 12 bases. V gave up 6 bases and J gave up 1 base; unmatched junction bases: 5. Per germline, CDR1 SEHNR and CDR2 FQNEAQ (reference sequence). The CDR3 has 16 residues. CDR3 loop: CASRSTSGGRTDTQYF. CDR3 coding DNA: TGTGCCAGCAGATCGACTAGCGGGGGACGCACAGATACGCAGTATTTT.

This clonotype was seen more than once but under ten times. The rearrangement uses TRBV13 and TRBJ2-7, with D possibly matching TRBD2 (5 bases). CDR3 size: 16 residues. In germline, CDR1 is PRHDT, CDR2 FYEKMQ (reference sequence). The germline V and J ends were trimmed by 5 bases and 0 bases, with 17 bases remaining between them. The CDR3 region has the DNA TGTGCCAGCAGCCAAGCTCAGCGGCCTACCTCCTACGAGCAGTACTTC. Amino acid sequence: CASSQAQRPTSYEQYF.

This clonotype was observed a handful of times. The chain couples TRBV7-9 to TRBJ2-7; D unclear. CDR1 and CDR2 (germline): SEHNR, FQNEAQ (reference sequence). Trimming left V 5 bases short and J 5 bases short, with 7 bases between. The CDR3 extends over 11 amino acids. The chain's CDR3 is CASSVKNEQYF. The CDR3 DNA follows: TGTGCCAGCAGCGTCAAGAACGAGCAGTACTTC. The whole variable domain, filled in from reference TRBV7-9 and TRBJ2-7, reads DTGVSQNPRHKITKRGQNVTFRCDPISEHNRLYWYRQTLGQGPEFLTYFQNEAQLEKSRLLSDRFSAERPKGSFSTLEIQRTEQGDSAMYLCASSVKNEQYFGPGTRLTVT.

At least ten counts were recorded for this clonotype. CDR3 in DNA: TGCAGTGCTAGGGAACGATGGTTAACTAGCGGGGGTATGGCGCAGTATTTT. It encodes CSARERWLTSGGMAQYF. The gene calls are TRBV20-1 and TRBJ2-3; TRBD2 agrees at 11 bases. With 3 bases clipped from V and 10 bases from J, the junction kept 18 bases outside the gene matches. Germline loops: CDR1 DFQATT, CDR2 SNEGSKA (reference sequence). The CDR3 is made up of 17 amino acids.

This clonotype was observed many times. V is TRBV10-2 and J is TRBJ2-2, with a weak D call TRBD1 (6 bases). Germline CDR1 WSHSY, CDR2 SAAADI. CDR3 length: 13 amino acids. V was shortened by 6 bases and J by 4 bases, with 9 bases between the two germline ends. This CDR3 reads CASSLDSTGELFF. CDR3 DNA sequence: TGCGCCAGCAGCCTGGACAGCACCGGGGAGCTGTTTTTT.

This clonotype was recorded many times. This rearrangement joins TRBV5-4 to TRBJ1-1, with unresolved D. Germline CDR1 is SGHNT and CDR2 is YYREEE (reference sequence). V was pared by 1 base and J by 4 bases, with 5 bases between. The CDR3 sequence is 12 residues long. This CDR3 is CASSLTGTEAFF. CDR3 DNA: TGTGCCAGCAGCTTGACGGGCACTGAAGCTTTCTTT.

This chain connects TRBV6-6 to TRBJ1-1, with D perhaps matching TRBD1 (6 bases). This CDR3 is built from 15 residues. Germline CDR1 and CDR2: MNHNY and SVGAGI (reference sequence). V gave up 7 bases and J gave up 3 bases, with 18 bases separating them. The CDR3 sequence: CASTEGNRAYTEAFF. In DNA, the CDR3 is TGTGCCAGCACCGAGGGAAACAGGGCGTACACTGAAGCTTTCTTT.

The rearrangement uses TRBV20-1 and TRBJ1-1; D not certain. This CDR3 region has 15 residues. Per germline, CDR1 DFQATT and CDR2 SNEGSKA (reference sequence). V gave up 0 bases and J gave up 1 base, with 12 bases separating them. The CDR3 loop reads CSARDVQAPNTEAFF. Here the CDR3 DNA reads TGCAGTGCTAGAGATGTTCAGGCGCCGAACACTGAAGCTTTCTTT.

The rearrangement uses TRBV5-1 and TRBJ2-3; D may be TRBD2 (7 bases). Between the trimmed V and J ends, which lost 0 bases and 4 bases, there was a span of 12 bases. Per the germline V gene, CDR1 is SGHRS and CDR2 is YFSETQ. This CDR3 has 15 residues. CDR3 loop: CASSLAGGHADTQYF. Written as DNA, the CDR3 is TGCGCCAGCAGCTTGGCCGGGGGGCACGCAGATACGCAGTATTTT.

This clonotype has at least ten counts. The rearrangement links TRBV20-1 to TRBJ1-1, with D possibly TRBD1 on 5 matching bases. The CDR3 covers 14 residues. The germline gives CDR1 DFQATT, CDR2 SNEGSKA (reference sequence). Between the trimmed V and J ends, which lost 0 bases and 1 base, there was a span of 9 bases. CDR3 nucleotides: TGCAGTGCTAGAGAGTGGGGCGGGAACACTGAAGCTTTCTTT. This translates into CSAREWGGNTEAFF.

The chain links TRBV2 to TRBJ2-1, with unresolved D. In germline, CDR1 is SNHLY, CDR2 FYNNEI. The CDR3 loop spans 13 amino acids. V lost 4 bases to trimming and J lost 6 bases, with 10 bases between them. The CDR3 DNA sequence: TGTGCCAGCAGTGGCTGGAAAGGCAATGAGCAGTTCTTC. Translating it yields CASSGWKGNEQFF.

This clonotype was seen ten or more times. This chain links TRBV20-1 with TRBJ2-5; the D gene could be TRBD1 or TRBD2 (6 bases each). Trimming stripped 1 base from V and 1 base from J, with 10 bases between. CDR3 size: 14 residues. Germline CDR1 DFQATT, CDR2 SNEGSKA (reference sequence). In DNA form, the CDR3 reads TGCAGTGCTAGAGCGGGGGCCTCCCAAGAGACCCAGTACTTC. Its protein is CSARAGASQETQYF.

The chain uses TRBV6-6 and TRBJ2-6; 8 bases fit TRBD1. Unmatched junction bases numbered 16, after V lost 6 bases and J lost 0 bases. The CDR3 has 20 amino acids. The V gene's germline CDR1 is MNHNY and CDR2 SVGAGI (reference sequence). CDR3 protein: CASSTPDRGRGGSGANVLTF. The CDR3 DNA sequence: TGTGCCAGCAGCACTCCCGACAGGGGTCGAGGAGGCTCTGGGGCCAACGTCCTGACTTTC.

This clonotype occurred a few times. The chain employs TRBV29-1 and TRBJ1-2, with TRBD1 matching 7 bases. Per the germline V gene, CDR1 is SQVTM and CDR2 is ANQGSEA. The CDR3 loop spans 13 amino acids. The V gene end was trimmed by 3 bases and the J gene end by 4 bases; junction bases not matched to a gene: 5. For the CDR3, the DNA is TGCAGCGTTGAGGCAGGGGGTGGCTATGGCTACACCTTC. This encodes CSVEAGGGYGYTF.

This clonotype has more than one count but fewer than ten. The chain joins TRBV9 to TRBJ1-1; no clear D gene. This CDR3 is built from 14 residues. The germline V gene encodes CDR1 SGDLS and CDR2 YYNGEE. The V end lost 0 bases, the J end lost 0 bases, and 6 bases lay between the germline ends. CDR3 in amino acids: CASSVGALNTEAFF. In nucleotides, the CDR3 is TGTGCCAGCAGCGTAGGGGCCTTGAACACTGAAGCTTTCTTT.

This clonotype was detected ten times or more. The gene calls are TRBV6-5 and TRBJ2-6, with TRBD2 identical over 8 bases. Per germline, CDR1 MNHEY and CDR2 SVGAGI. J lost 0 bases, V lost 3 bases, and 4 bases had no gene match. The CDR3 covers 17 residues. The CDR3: CASSYRGGSSGANVLTF. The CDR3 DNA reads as TGTGCCAGCAGTTATCGGGGGGGTTCCTCTGGGGCCAACGTCCTGACTTTC.